The text below deals with one T cell receptor beta chain. Recruits, aged roughly 18 to 95 years, lived in 20 to 30 US areas. The sample is drawn from a study of blood T cell repertoires in COVID-19. Across the whole study: Both acute and convalescent COVID-19 samples were obtained from the United States, Italy and Spain. The cDNA or gDNA used as material had been derived from T cells, B-cell-depleted T cells, or PBMCs.

Only in-frame clones appear in the TCRdb table, and some are missing; sequencing was by immunoSEQ multiplex PCR. Of 300,000 to 400,000 clones in the sample, 85% were seen once. Germline CDR1 SNHLY, CDR2 FYNNEI. This CDR3 comprises 14 residues. V shed 6 bases and J 3 bases; nucleotides not matched to a gene: 6. The gene calls are TRBV2 and TRBJ2-7, with 9 bases fitting TRBD2. The source of this sequence is a woman in her thirties who had been exposed to COVID-19. Material for sequencing was PBMCs or T cells enriched from blood (not recorded which). CDR3 nucleotide sequence: TGTGCCAGCAGAGTAGCGGGAGTTAACTACGAGCAGTACTTC. This encodes CASRVAGVNYEQYF.